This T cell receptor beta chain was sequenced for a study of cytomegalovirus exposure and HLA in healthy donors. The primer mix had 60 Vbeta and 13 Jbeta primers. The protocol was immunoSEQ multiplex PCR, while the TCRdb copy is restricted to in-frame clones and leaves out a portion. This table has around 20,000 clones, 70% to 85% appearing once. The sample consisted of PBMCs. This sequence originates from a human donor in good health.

The CDR3 loop reads CASSQDSPPRLARNTIYF. CDR3 bases: TGCGCCAGCAGCCAAGATTCCCCCCCCCGGTTAGCTCGAAACACCATATATTTT. The rearrangement uses TRBV4-1 and TRBJ1-3; D is unresolved. The V end lost 0 bases, the J end lost 5 bases, and 20 bases lay between the germline ends. The CDR3 contains 18 residues. Germline lookup yields CDR1 MGHRA and CDR2 YSYEKL.